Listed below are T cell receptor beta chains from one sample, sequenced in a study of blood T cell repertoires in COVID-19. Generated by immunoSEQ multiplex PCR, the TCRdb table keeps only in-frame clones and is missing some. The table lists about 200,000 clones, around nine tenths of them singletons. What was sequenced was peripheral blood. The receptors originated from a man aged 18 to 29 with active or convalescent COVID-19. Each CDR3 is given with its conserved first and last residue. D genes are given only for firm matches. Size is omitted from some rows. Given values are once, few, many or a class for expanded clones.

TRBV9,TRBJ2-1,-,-,CASTHPSGDEQFF,TGTGCCAGCACCCACCCGTCAGGCGATGAGCAGTTCTTC
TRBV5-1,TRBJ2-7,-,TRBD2,CASSPTSGRESGEQYF,TGCGCCAGCAGCCCGACCTCGGGGCGGGAGTCTGGCGAGCAGTACTTC
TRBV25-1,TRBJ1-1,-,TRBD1,CASSDIGGMNTEAFF,TGTGCCAGCAGTGATATAGGGGGCATGAACACTGAAGCTTTCTTT
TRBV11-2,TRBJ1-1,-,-,CASSLETGTEAFF,TGTGCCAGCAGCTTAGAAACAGGCACTGAAGCTTTCTTT
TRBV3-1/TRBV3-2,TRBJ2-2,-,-,CASSQGGGSTGELFF,TGTGCCAGCAGCCAAGGGGGAGGCTCTACCGGGGAGCTGTTTTTT
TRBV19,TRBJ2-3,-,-,CASTEGPSTDTQYF,TGTGCCAGTACGGAGGGGCCGAGCACAGATACGCAGTATTTT
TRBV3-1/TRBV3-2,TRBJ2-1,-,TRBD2,CAGSQEMGLAGASYNEQFF,TGTGCCGGCAGCCAAGAGATGGGGCTAGCGGGAGCCTCCTACAATGAGCAGTTCTTC
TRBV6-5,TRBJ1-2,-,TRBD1,CASSSTGTGFLHGYTF,TGTGCCAGCAGTTCGACCGGGACAGGGTTTTTACATGGCTACACCTTC
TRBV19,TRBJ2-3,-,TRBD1,CASRRTGELGTDTQYF,TGTGCCAGTAGACGCACAGGGGAGTTAGGCACAGATACGCAGTATTTT
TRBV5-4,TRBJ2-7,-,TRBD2,CASSLDSLANSYEQYF,TGTGCCAGCAGCTTGGACTCACTAGCGAACTCCTACGAGCAGTACTTC
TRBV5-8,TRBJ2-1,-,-,CASSLGLASDNEQFF,TGTGCCAGCAGCTTGGGTCTAGCCAGCGACAATGAGCAGTTCTTC
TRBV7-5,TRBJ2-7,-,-,CARSFGGLTYEQYF,TGTGCCAGAAGCTTCGGGGGGCTGACCTACGAGCAGTACTTC
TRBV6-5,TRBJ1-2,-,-,CASRRSALYGYTF,TGTGCCAGCAGGCGGAGTGCCCTCTATGGCTACACCTTC
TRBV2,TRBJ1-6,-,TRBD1,CAGKGGSYNSPLHF,TGTGCCGGCAAAGGGGGCAGTTATAATTCACCCCTCCACTTT
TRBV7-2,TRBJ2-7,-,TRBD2,CASSPRLAGGEQYF,TGTGCCAGCAGCCCTAGACTAGCGGGAGGTGAGCAGTACTTC
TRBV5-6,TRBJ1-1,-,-,CASSLTMNPAEAFF,TGTGCCAGCAGCTTGACAATGAACCCCGCTGAAGCTTTCTTT
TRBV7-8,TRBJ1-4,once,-,CASSLAGGGDEKLFF,TGTGCCAGCAGCTTAGCGGGAGGGGGGGATGAAAAACTGTTTTTT
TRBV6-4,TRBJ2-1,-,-,CASSNGRGPYNEQFF,TGTGCCAGCAGTAACGGGCGGGGGCCGTACAATGAGCAGTTCTTC
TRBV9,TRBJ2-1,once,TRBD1,CASSASGTGLNEQFF,TGTGCCAGCAGCGCCTCCGGGACAGGCCTCAATGAGCAGTTCTTC
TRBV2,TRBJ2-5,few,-,CASSEGFGETQYF,TGTGCCAGCAGTGAAGGGTTCGGGGAGACCCAGTACTTC